This note documents a single TCR beta chain sequence. What it binds is not known. The entry originates in a study of cytomegalovirus exposure and HLA in healthy donors. Study-wide findings and caveats: Exclusion as indistinguishable affected some V segments, including TRBV6-2 and TRBV6-3.

PCR used 60 Vbeta primers and 13 Jbeta primers. Study processing details: Approximately 73 million unique TCR beta chains, 10 million to 14 million shared, were counted in a later analysis. Generated by immunoSEQ multiplex PCR, the TCRdb table keeps only in-frame clones and is missing some. Clonal size and the V and J genes are those of that table, whereas D and trimming came from the DNA. The sample has about 170,000 clones, roughly 85% seen once; the top ten hold 1%. Germline V gives CDR1 SGHDT, CDR2 YYEEEE. V lost 2 bases and J lost 9, with 17 bases in between. This CDR3 is built from 14 residues. The chain employs TRBV5-6 and TRBJ2-5, with D perhaps TRBD1 (6 bases). The sequence derives from a boy younger than 10 in good health and CMV-seronegative. Sequencing was carried out using PBMCs. CDR3 bases: TGTGCCAGCAGCTTACGACAGGTGGGGCAGTCCCAGTACTTC. It specifies CASSLRQVGQSQYF.